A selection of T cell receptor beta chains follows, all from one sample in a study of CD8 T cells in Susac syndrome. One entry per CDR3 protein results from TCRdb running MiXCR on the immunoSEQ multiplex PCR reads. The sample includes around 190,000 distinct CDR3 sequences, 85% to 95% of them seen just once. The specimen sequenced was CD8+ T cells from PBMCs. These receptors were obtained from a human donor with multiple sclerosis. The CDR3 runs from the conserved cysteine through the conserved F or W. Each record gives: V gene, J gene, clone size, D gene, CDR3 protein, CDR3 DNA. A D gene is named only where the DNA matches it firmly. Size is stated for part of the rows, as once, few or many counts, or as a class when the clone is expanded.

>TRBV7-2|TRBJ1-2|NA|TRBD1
CASSTTRTGTRGYTF
TGTGCCAGCAGCACCACCCGGACAGGCACTCGAGGCTACACCTTC
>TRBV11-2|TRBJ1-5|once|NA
CASSLVFGYQPQHF
TGTGCCAGCAGCTTAGTCTTCGGATATCAGCCCCAGCATTTT
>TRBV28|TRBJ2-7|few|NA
CASSFVSYEQYF
TGTGCCAGCAGTTTTGTTTCCTACGAGCAGTACTTC
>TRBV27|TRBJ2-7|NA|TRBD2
CASSLSGGGWYEQYF
TGTGCCAGCAGTTTATCAGGCGGGGGATGGTACGAGCAGTACTTC
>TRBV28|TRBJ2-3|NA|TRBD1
CASSRTGDTDTQYF
TGTGCCAGCAGTCGAACAGGGGACACAGATACGCAGTATTTT
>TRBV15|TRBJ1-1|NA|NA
CATTTKGRLEAFF
TGTGCCACCACCACCAAAGGGCGGCTTGAAGCTTTCTTT
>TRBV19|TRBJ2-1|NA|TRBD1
CASSILQGVGEQFF
TGTGCCAGTAGTATCCTACAGGGGGTCGGTGAGCAGTTCTTC
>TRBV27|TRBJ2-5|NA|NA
CASSFLRDKETQYF
TGTGCCAGCAGTTTCCTACGGGATAAAGAGACCCAGTACTTC
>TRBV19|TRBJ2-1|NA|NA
CASSRGSGNSYNEQFF
TGTGCCAGTAGTAGGGGTAGCGGTAACTCCTACAATGAGCAGTTCTTC
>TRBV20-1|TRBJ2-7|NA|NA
CSARGYSSYEQYF
TGCAGTGCTAGGGGTTATAGCTCCTACGAGCAGTACTTC
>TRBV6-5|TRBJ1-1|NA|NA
CASSKYTEAFF
TGTGCCAGCAGTAAATACACTGAAGCTTTCTTT
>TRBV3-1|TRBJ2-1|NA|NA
CASSQDRFHNEQFF
TGTGCCAGCAGCCAAGATCGCTTCCACAATGAGCAGTTCTTC
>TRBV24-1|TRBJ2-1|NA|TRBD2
CATSEGGLDYNEQFF
TGTGCCACCAGTGAGGGGGGACTAGACTACAATGAGCAGTTCTTC
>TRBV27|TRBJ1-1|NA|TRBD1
CASSFGGTAEAFF
TGTGCCAGCAGTTTCGGTGGGACAGCTGAAGCTTTCTTT
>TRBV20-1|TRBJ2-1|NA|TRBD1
CSATTGTGYSLEQFF
TGCAGTGCCACGACCGGGACAGGGTACTCTCTTGAGCAGTTCTTC
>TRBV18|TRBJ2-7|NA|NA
CASSPDYSLTYEQYF
TGTGCCAGCTCACCAGATTACAGCTTAACCTACGAGCAGTACTTC
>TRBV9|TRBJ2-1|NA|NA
CASSVELTRGDEQFF
TGTGCCAGCAGCGTAGAACTTACCCGAGGCGATGAGCAGTTCTTC
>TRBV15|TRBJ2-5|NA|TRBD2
CATSSEALADQETQYF
TGTGCCACCAGCAGCGAAGCACTAGCGGACCAAGAGACCCAGTACTTC
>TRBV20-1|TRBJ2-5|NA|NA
CSARALWPGHGGETQYF
TGCAGTGCTAGAGCCCTATGGCCGGGACACGGTGGAGAGACCCAGTACTTC
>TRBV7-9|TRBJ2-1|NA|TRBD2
CASDNAGGRYNEQFF
TGTGCCAGCGATAATGCGGGGGGGAGGTACAATGAGCAGTTCTTC
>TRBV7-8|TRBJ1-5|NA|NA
CASSLEGVRLGNQPQHF
TGTGCCAGCAGCTTGGAGGGTGTCCGTTTAGGCAATCAGCCCCAGCATTTT
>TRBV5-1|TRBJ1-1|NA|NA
CASSFGRMNTEAFF
TGCGCCAGCAGCTTCGGACGTATGAACACTGAAGCTTTCTTT
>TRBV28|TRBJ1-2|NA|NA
CASSLRTSVNYGYTF
TGTGCCAGCAGTTTAAGGACATCGGTAAACTATGGCTACACCTTC
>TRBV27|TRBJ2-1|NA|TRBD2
CASSPGTSGSIWNEQFF
TGTGCCAGCAGTCCAGGGACTAGCGGGAGTATATGGAATGAGCAGTTCTTC
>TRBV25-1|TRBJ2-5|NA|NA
CASSEFSKGETQYF
TGTGCCAGCAGTGAATTTAGTAAGGGGGAGACCCAGTACTTC
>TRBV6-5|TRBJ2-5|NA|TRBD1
CASSLQGDQETQYF
TGTGCCAGCAGTCTACAGGGGGACCAAGAGACCCAGTACTTC
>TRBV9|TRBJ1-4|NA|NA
CASSVGVRPTNEKLFF
TGTGCCAGCAGCGTAGGGGTCAGACCAACTAATGAAAAACTGTTTTTT
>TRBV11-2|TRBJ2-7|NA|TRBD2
CASSPHHLGTSGRAPYEQYF
TGTGCCAGCAGCCCCCACCACCTAGGGACTAGCGGGAGGGCCCCCTACGAGCAGTACTTC
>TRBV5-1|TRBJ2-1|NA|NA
CASSLDPAHRNEQFF
TGCGCCAGCAGCTTGGACCCGGCCCATCGAAATGAGCAGTTCTTC
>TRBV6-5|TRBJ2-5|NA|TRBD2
CASRTTSKQETQYF
TGTGCCAGCAGGACGACTAGCAAACAAGAGACCCAGTACTTC
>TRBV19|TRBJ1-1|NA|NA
CASTPGQRGTEAFF
TGTGCCAGTACCCCGGGACAAAGAGGCACTGAAGCTTTCTTT
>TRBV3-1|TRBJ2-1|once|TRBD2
CASSFYGGAYNEQFF
TGTGCCAGCAGCTTCTACGGGGGGGCCTACAATGAGCAGTTCTTC
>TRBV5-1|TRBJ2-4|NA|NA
CASSLPGRADIQYF
TGCGCCAGCAGCTTGCCGGGGCGTGCGGACATTCAGTACTTC
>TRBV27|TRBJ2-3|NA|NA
CASSSRVVGADTQYF
TGTGCCAGCAGCTCTAGGGTTGTTGGCGCAGATACGCAGTATTTT
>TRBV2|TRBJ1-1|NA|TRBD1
CASSEAGGYTEAFF
TGTGCCAGCAGTGAGGCAGGGGGCTACACTGAAGCTTTCTTT
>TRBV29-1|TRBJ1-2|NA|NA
CSGGTYYGYTF
TGCAGCGGGGGGACCTACTATGGCTACACCTTC
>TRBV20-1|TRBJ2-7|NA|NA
CSARDAQDLDYEQYF
TGCAGTGCTAGAGATGCCCAGGACCTCGACTACGAGCAGTACTTC
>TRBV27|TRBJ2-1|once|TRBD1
CASSPGTGGFYEQFF
TGTGCCAGCAGTCCCGGGACAGGGGGCTTCTATGAGCAGTTCTTC
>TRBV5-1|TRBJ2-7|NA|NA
CASSYGVGEYEQYF
TGCGCCAGCAGCTATGGGGTGGGAGAATACGAGCAGTACTTC
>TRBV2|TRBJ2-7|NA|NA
CASVQGSYEQYF
TGTGCCAGCGTGCAGGGTTCCTACGAGCAGTACTTC
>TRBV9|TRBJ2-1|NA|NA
CASTLRTGDNEQFF
TGTGCCAGCACCCTAAGGACCGGCGACAATGAGCAGTTCTTC
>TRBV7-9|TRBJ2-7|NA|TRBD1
CASSPGTGGPYEQYF
TGTGCCAGCAGCCCCGGGACAGGCGGACCCTACGAGCAGTACTTC
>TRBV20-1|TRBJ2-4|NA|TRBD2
CSACAGDYIQYF
TGCAGTGCTTGTGCGGGGGATTACATTCAGTACTTC
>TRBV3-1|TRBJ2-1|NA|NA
CASSQEEYNEQFF
TGTGCCAGCAGCCAAGAAGAGTACAATGAGCAGTTCTTC
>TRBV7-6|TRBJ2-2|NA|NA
CASSLMWGSTGELFF
TGTGCCAGCAGCTTGATGTGGGGGAGCACCGGGGAGCTGTTTTTT
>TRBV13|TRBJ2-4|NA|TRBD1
CASSTSTAGTGDQNIQYF
TGTGCCAGCAGCACTTCGACCGCCGGGACAGGGGACCAAAACATTCAGTACTTC
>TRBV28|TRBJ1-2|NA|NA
CASSSTISDGRAYGYTF
TGTGCCAGCAGTTCGACAATCAGCGATGGGCGAGCATATGGCTACACCTTC
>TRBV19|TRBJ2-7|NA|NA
CASSAGLPYEQYF
TGTGCCAGTAGTGCGGGACTCCCCTACGAGCAGTACTTC
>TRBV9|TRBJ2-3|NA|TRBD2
CASSVAGGETDTQYF
TGTGCCAGCAGCGTAGCTGGGGGGGAGACAGATACGCAGTATTTT
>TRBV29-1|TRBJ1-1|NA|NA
CSVVWQNTEAFF
TGCAGCGTTGTCTGGCAGAACACTGAAGCTTTCTTT
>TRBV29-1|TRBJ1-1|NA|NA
CSVDQVNTEAFF
TGCAGCGTTGACCAGGTGAACACTGAAGCTTTCTTT
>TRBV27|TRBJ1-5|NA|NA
CASSPTRRVGQPQHF
TGTGCCAGCAGTCCGACCCGCAGGGTTGGTCAGCCCCAGCATTTT